The clone carrying this T cell receptor beta chain was seen only a few times. Its specificity is not known. V lost 7 bases to trimming and J lost 2 bases, with 8 bases between them. This CDR3 comprises 12 residues. CDR1 is MDHEN and CDR2 is SYDVKM in the germline V gene. This record comes from a study of cytomegalovirus exposure and HLA in healthy donors. Study as a whole: Sequencing of approximately 190 million T cells in an earlier analysis found roughly 120 million unique TCR beta sequences.

Findings and limits, study-wide: Most likely, a cluster of highly shared sequence variants arose as a sequencing artifact.

Primers included in the PCR were 60 Vbeta and 13 Jbeta primers. TCRdb's copy holds only in-frame clones and misses some; the assay was immunoSEQ multiplex PCR. The repertoire holds 97,000 or so clones, with about a tenth as singletons. The specimen sequenced was PBMCs. The sequence came from a man between 50 and 59 years old in good health and CMV-seropositive. The chain uses TRBV28 and TRBJ1-1; perhaps TRBD1 as D (6 bases). Written as DNA, the CDR3 is TGTGCCAGCAAGGACAGTAACACTGAAGCTTTCTTT. Its translation: CASKDSNTEAFF. The full variable domain, with the rest looked up from reference TRBV28 and TRBJ1-1, is DVKVTQSSRYLVKRTGEKVFLECVQDMDHENMFWYRQDPGLGLRLIYFSYDVKMKEKGDIPEGYSVSREKKERFSLILESASTNQTSMYLCASKDSNTEAFFGQGTRLTVV.